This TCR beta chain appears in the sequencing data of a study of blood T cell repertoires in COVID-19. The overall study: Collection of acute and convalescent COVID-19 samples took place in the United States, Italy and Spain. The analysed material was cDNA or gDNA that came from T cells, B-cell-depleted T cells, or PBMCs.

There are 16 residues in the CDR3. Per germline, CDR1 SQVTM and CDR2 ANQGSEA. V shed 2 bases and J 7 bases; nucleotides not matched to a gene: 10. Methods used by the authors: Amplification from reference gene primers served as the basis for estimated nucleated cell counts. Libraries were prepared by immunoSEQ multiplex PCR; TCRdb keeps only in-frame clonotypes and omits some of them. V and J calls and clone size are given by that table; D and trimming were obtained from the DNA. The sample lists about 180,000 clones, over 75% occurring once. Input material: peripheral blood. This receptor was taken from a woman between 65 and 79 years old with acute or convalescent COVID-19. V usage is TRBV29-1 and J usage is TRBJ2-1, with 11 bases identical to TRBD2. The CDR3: CSVENLLAGGGNEQFF. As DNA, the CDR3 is TGCAGCGTTGAAAACTTGTTAGCGGGAGGGGGGAATGAGCAGTTCTTC.